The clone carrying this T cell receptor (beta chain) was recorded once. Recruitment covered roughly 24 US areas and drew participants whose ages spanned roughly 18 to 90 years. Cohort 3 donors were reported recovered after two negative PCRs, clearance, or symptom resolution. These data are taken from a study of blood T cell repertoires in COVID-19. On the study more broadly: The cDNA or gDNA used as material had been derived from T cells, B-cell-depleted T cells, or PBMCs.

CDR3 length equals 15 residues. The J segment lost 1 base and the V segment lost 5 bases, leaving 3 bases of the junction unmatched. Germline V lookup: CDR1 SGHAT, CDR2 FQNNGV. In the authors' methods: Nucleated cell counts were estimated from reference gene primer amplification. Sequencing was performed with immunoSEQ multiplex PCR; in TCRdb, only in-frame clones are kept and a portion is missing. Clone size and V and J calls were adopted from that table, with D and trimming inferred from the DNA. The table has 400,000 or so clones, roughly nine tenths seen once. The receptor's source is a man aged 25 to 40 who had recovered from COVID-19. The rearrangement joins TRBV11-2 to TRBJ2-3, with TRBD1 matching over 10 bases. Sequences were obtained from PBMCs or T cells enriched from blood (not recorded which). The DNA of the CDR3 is TGTGCCAGCAGCCTCGGGACAGGGGGCACAGATACGCAGTATTTT. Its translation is CASSLGTGGTDTQYF.